This section outlines one TCR beta chain sequence together with its context. Execution of the assay was at deep level. Sequenced by immunoSEQ multiplex PCR; TCRdb stores in-frame clones only, minus some. The sample has around 1,100,000 clones; roughly 80% are singletons. These data are taken from a study of shared clonotypes between healthy human individuals. This CDR3 contains 15 residues. Germline V gene sequence: CDR1 SGHNT, CDR2 YYREEE (reference sequence). The ends were cut back, 4 bases at V and 2 bases at J, with 16 bases in the middle. The sequenced material came from memory CD4+ T cells from PBMCs. Subset noted: CD45RA-negative fraction. This TCR derives from a man younger than 35 in good health. Some clones in this sample may be carry-over from other donors' samples. This chain links TRBV5-4 with TRBJ2-7; weak D call: TRBD2 (6 bases). The CDR3 nucleotides read TGTGCCAGCAGCCCCACTGGGGGGACGGCCTACGAGCAGTACTTC. Protein sequence: CASSPTGGTAYEQYF. The full variable domain, in which reference TRBV5-4 and TRBJ2-7 provide the parts outside the CDR3, is ETGVTQSPTHLIKTRGQQVTLRCSSQSGHNTVSWYQQALGQGPQFIFQYYREEENGRGNFPPRFSGLQFPNYSSELNVNALELDDSALYLCASSPTGGTAYEQYFGPGTRLTVT.